The TCR beta chain under discussion was sequenced for a study of cytomegalovirus exposure and HLA in healthy donors. Study findings and constraints: It was reported that TCR beta sequences correctly inferred the HLA-A and HLA-B alleles for most subjects. It was likely that a cluster of highly shared sequence variants was a sequencing artifact.

This cohort consisted of healthy bone marrow donors. Researchers ran the PCR with 60 Vbeta and 13 Jbeta primers. The table came from immunoSEQ multiplex PCR; TCRdb's copy has only in-frame clones and leaves some out. This table holds approximately 160,000 clones, around 78% found once. Turning to this clone: Antigen specificity is unknown.

V dropped 6 bases and J dropped 0 bases, with 12 bases sitting between them. The length of the CDR3 is 16 residues. Germline CDR1 and CDR2: KGHSH and LQKENI. The clonotype comes from a man aged 35-49 years in good health and CMV-seronegative. The genes are TRBV18 and TRBJ2-6; tentatively, D is TRBD2 (5 bases). The sequenced material came from PBMCs. The CDR3 nucleotides read TGTGCCAGCTCCGGAGCTACTAGCTCTGGGGCCAACGTCCTGACTTTC. This gives the protein CASSGATSSGANVLTF.